This T cell receptor beta chain was recovered during a study of beta chain features in type 1 diabetes (dated by TCRdb to 2016 to 2019). With regard to the full study: Patients and healthy donors did not differ in mean age, gender distribution, total cell number or subset yield. A total of about 100 million sorted cells were examined across all samples, and RNA yield correlated strongly with the number of cells per subset. In the study, recently diagnosed type 1 diabetes patients and matched healthy donors were compared on the TCRB repertoires of their sorted circulating CD4+ T cell subsets. Regulatory and stem cell-like memory subsets were obtained from only 8 patients and roughly 8 healthy donors, while naive and central memory subsets were obtained from all 28 donors.

With regard to this clone: The clone's antigen remains unknown. No base quality values were provided; no much bigger clone lies one nucleotide off.

Each donor gave one peripheral blood draw, about 110 mL on average, collected into heparinised tubes. A BD FACSAria II and a panel including CD45RO, CCR7, CD25, CD127, CD95 and CD27 were used to sort naive, central memory, regulatory and stem cell-like memory CD4+ T cells. All sorted populations exceeded 98% purity. PBMCs were separated immediately by Lymphoprep density gradient centrifugation and were stained directly, without being cultured. So that batch effects would be minimized, each experiment stained and sorted samples in pairs, pairing one healthy donor with one patient. Broader findings and caveats from the paper: Naive, central memory and regulatory TCRB repertoires appeared to be more alike among patients than among healthy donors. HLA sub-analyses involved small numbers of individuals, so any influence of HLA type on TCRB rearrangement remained unresolved. PCR might favor shorter templates, but patient and control samples were amplified and corrected together, so any skew would affect both groups equally. Because cDNA rather than genomic DNA was sequenced, highly expressing activated cells could have been over-represented, although no difference in activation and CD3 levels was found between groups. Patients with type 1 diabetes made fewer insertions and deleted more nucleotides at VDJ recombination sites, implying thymic rearrangement abnormalities. Type 1 diabetes patients showed a moderate but significant shortening of TCRB CDR3 length in all four CD4+ subsets.

The entire isolated RNA was reverse transcribed using the High Capacity cDNA Reverse Transcription Kit, and thus expressed TCRB transcripts were sequenced. Deep immunoSEQ sequencing was applied to naive, central memory and regulatory T cell samples, giving an average of roughly 3.5 million total reads per sample. After sorted cells were lysed in RLT buffer, RNA was extracted with DNase-treated RNeasy Micro or Mini kits, with the choice depending on cell number. Each cell subset was processed on its own to prevent cross-contamination, while patient and healthy donor samples were processed together. The immunoSEQ multiplex PCR was used to amplify TCRB sequences from cDNA, generating 87-bp fragments that spanned the CDR3 region. Amplicons were sequenced on the Illumina HiSeq platform. In the source study's methods: Synthetic template baselines were used to correct PCR bias computationally, reads within Hamming distance 2 were collapsed, and singletons that could not be merged were discarded. Reads were aligned to IMGT to assign V, D and J genes, CDR3 length, and insertions or deletions at six rearrangement sites. Within each subset, clonotype counts were normalized to sorted cell number, after which true diversity and Gini coefficients were computed with the tcR R package. The overlap coefficient, calculated on TCRB nucleotide sequences, was used to measure repertoire sharing. Out-of-frame TCRB sequences from naive cells were analyzed to stand in for the pre-selection repertoire. The source is immuneACCESS, and TCRdb retained only in-frame sequences with V and J called. Part of the clones is not carried over; for the studies checked, unresolved V genes explain less than half of this, and the remainder is unexplained. Clone size and the V and J calls come from that table; the DNA yielded D and trimming. Across this sample there are 500,000 to 800,000 clones, with around 12% seen only once. The ten top clones hold about 0.11% of the sample.

What was sequenced was naive CD4+ T cells from blood. In light of the paper, this sample's cell subset or site label describes: true naive CD4+ T cells. This clonotype originated in a young man with type 1 diabetes.

The DNA sequence is as follows: TGTGCCAGCAGCTCGGACTGGGAAGATACGCAGTATTTT. It is translated as CASSSDWEDTQYF. The sequence is built from TRBV5-4 and TRBJ2-3, and TRBD2 may be the D gene, going by 5 matching bases. From the germline V gene (reference sequence), CDR1 is SGHNT and CDR2 is YYREEE. The CDR3, from cysteine to phenylalanine, totals 13 residues. CDR3 DNA only is kept here, 39 bases in frame from base 1. The junction shows trimming of 3 bases on V and 5 bases on J, plus 10 bases between the germline ends.